This T cell receptor beta chain was captured in a study of cytomegalovirus exposure and HLA in healthy donors. Study-level background: Earlier findings included approximately 120 million unique TCR beta sequences obtained from 150 million to 200 million T cells.

Concerning this clone itself: What it binds is unknown.

This PCR relied on a set of 60 Vbeta primers and 13 Jbeta primers. Only in-frame clones appear in the TCRdb table, and some are missing; sequencing was by immunoSEQ multiplex PCR. In the table there are around 300,000 clones, 70% to 90% of which are singletons. Whole-study findings and limits: The authors assumed roughly uniform sequencing depth across donors for presence/absence analyses. Common viral pathogens seemed, in a later analysis, to connect with several of the most significant clusters.

The TCR comes from a woman between 40 and 50 years old in good health and CMV-seropositive. The sequencing input was PBMCs.

The CDR3 nucleotides are TGTGCCAGCAGCCCGCGGACAGCAAATCAGCCCCAGCATTTT. The encoded protein is CASSPRTANQPQHF. This chain uses TRBV7-2 with TRBJ1-5; the D gene is possibly TRBD1 (6 bases). The germline V gene encodes CDR1 SGHTA and CDR2 FQGNSA. Trimming took 5 bases from V and 4 from J, leaving 12 bases between them. CDR3 length: 14 amino acids.